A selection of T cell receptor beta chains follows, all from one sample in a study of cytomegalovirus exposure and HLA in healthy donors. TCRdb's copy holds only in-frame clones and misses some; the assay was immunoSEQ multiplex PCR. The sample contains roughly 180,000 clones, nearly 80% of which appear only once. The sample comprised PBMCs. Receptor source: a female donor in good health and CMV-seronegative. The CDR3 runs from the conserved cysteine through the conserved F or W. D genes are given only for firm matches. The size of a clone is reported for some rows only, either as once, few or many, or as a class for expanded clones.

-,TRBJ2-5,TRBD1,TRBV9,TGTGCCAGCAGCGTAGGATTGGGGACAGGAGACAAGACCCAGTACTTC,CASSVGLGTGDKTQYF
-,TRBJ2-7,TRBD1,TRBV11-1,TGTGCCAGCAGCTTAGTGATTGGGACAGGGTACTCCGAGCAGTACTTC,CASSLVIGTGYSEQYF
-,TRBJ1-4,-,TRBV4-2,TGTGCCAGCAGCCAAGAAACGTCGGGGGGGGGTGAAAAACTGTTTTTT,CASSQETSGGGEKLFF
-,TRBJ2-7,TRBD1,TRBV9,TGTGCCAGCAGCGCCCACGGGACAGGGAACTTCGAGCAGTACTTC,CASSAHGTGNFEQYF
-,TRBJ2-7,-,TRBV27,TGTGCCAGCAGAGCAGGGGCCCGTTACTACGAGCAGTACTTC,CASRAGARYYEQYF
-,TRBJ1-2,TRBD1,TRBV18,TGTGCCAGCTCAACCCGACAGGGGGCAGTTTATGGCTACACCTTC,CASSTRQGAVYGYTF
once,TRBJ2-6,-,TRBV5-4,TGTGCCAGCAGCTCAGTCACGCTCAGGGAATTAGACTCTGGGGCCAACGTCCTGACTTTC,CASSSVTLRELDSGANVLTF
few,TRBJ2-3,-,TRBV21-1,TGTGCCAGCAGCACACAGAACTCGGACAGAAATGTCACAGATACGCAGTATTTT,CASSTQNSDRNVTDTQYF
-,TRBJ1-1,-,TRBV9,TGTGCCAGCAGCCCACCTGGACGTCGTTCAGGGACTGAAGCTTTCTTT,CASSPPGRRSGTEAFF
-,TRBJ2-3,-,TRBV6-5,TGTGCCAGCAGCAGAGGGGGGGGAACAGATACGCAGTATTTT,CASSRGGGTDTQYF
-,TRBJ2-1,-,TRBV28,TGTGCCAGCAGTCCGTCCGGGACACCAACCTACAATGAGCAGTTCTTC,CASSPSGTPTYNEQFF
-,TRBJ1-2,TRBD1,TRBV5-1,TGCGCCAGCAGCTTCGGACAGGGGAACGGCTACACCTTC,CASSFGQGNGYTF
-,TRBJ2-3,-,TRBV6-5,TGTGCCAGCAGGGGGGACAAAACAGATACGCAGTATTTT,CASRGDKTDTQYF
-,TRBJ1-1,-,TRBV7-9,TGTGCCAGCAGCGCCCTGCAGGGGAACACTGAAGCTTTCTTT,CASSALQGNTEAFF
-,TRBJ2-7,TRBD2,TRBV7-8,TGTGCCAGCAGCTTCCCTAGCGGGAGGGCCAGGGAGCAGTACTTC,CASSFPSGRAREQYF
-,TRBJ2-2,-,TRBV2,TGTGCCAGCAGCAGGGACTCAAACACCGGGGAGCTGTTTTTT,CASSRDSNTGELFF
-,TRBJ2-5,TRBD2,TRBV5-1,TGCGCCAGCAGCTTGGGGGGGGGCCAAGAGACCCAGTACTTC,CASSLGGGQETQYF
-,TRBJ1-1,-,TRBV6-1,TGTGCCAGCAGTGAAGCTTATGGGGCAAGAGAAGCTTTCTTT,CASSEAYGAREAFF
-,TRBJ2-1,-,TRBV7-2,TGTGCCAGCAGCTTGGACAGCTACAATGAGCAGTTCTTC,CASSLDSYNEQFF
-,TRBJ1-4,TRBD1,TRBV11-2,TGTGCCAGCAGCTCGGGACAGGGGAGGTTTGGAGAAAAACTGTTTTTT,CASSSGQGRFGEKLFF
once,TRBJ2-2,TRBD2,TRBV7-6,TGTGCCAGCAGCTTATTAGCGGGAGTATTACCGAACACCGGGGAGCTGTTTTTT,CASSLLAGVLPNTGELFF
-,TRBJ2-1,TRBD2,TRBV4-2,TGTGCCAGCAGCCAAGAGTGGGGCGGGGGGGCTCCTGGTGAGCAGTTCTTC,CASSQEWGGGAPGEQFF
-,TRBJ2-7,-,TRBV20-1,TGCAGTGCTATCACAGACTACGAGCAGTACTTC,CSAITDYEQYF
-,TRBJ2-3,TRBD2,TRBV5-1,TGCGCCAGCAGCCCCGGGACTAGCGGGAGAGGAGGTACAGATACGCAGTATTTT,CASSPGTSGRGGTDTQYF
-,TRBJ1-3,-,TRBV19,TGTGCCAGTAGCCTTCTACAGGGAAACACCATATATTTT,CASSLLQGNTIYF
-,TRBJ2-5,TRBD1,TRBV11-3,TGTGCCAGCAGCTTACTAGTGTCCCGACAGGGGCAAGAGACCCAGTACTTC,CASSLLVSRQGQETQYF
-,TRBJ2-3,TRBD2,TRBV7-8,TGTGCCAGCAGCTTACGGGGACTAGCGGGAGACACAGATACGCAGTATTTT,CASSLRGLAGDTDTQYF
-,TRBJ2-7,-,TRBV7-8,TGTGCCAGCAGCTTAGTGGGGGGTCCCTACGAGCAGTACTTC,CASSLVGGPYEQYF
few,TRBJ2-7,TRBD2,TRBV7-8,TGTGCCAGCAGTCTTGAAAGACTAGCGGGAGGCGAGCAGTACTTC,CASSLERLAGGEQYF
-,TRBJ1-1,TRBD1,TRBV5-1,TGCGCCAGCAGCTTGGACGGACAGGCGATCACTGAAGCTTTCTTT,CASSLDGQAITEAFF
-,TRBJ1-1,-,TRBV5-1,TGCGCCAGCAGCTTAAGGTCTCCGGGGGAGGCCCCCCATGCTTTCTTT,CASSLRSPGEAPHAFF
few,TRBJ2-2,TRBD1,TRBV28,TGTGCCAGCAGTCTTACGACAGGGAACGGGGAGCTGTTTTTT,CASSLTTGNGELFF
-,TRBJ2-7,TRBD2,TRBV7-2,TGTGCCAGCAGCTTAGTTGGGACTAGCCGCGAGCAGTACTTC,CASSLVGTSREQYF
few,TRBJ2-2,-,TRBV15,TGTGCCACCAGCAGCGACCTTAGGGGCACCGGGGAGCTGTTTTTT,CATSSDLRGTGELFF
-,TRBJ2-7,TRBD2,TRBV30,TGTGCCTGGAGTTTAGCGGGAGGCGTGTACGAGCAGTACTTC,CAWSLAGGVYEQYF
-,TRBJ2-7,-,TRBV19,TGTGCCAGTAGTATTTCTTGGCAGGTCTCCTACGAGCAGTACTTC,CASSISWQVSYEQYF
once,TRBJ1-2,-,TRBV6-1,TGTGCCAGCAGTGAGTCCCGACGAGGCCCGGGAGGCTACACCTTC,CASSESRRGPGGYTF
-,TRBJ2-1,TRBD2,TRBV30,TGTGCCTGGAGTTTAACTAGCGGGATAGGGGATGAGCAGTTCTTC,CAWSLTSGIGDEQFF
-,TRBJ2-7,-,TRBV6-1,TGTGCCACCTCATCCGCGACAATTCCCTCCTACGAGCAGTACTTC,CATSSATIPSYEQYF
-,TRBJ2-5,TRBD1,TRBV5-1,TGCGCCAGCAGCCTCGGACAGGGAGAGACCCAGTACTTC,CASSLGQGETQYF
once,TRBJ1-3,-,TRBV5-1,TGCGCCAGCAGCGGGGGCTCGGGACGGATCAACCCTGGAAACACCATATATTTT,CASSGGSGRINPGNTIYF
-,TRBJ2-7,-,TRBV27,TGTGCCAGCAGTCCGGCGGCACCTACCTACGAGCAGTACTTC,CASSPAAPTYEQYF
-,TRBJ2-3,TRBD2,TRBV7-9,TGTTCCAGCAGCCCAGGACTAGCGGGGGGTCCGGATACGCAGTATTTT,CSSSPGLAGGPDTQYF